This is a list of T cell receptor beta chains from one sample in a study of blood T cell repertoires in COVID-19. The protocol was immunoSEQ multiplex PCR, while the TCRdb copy is restricted to in-frame clones and leaves out a portion. The data contain around 270,000 clones, 84% of them singletons. Sequences were obtained from peripheral blood. The source of these receptors is a woman aged 40 to 50 who had recovered from COVID-19. The CDR3 runs from the conserved cysteine through the conserved F or W. A D gene is named only where the DNA matches it firmly. A clone size is listed for some rows: how often the clone was seen (once, few, many), or a class if it is expanded.

size: .
V: TRBV6-1
J: TRBJ1-1
D: .
CDR3: CASSEKVRGPLNTEAFF
DNA: TGTGCCAGCAGTGAAAAGGTCAGGGGACCCCTGAACACTGAAGCTTTCTTT

size: .
V: TRBV14
J: TRBJ1-2
D: TRBD1
CDR3: CASSQDLQGAFGYTF
DNA: TGTGCCAGCAGCCAAGATCTCCAGGGGGCGTTTGGCTACACCTTC

size: .
V: TRBV4-1
J: TRBJ2-7
D: TRBD1
CDR3: CASKERQGLYEQYF
DNA: TGCGCCAGCAAGGAGCGACAGGGTTTGTACGAGCAGTACTTC

size: .
V: TRBV7-8
J: TRBJ1-2
D: TRBD1
CDR3: CASSSTGGPGYTF
DNA: TGTGCCAGCAGCTCGACAGGGGGCCCTGGCTACACCTTC

size: .
V: TRBV27
J: TRBJ2-5
D: TRBD2
CDR3: CASRRRTSGDGETQYF
DNA: TGTGCCAGCAGGCGGAGGACTAGCGGTGATGGAGAGACCCAGTACTTC

size: .
V: TRBV5-5
J: TRBJ2-7
D: TRBD1
CDR3: CASSPLRDRDYEQYF
DNA: TGTGCCAGCAGCCCCCTAAGGGACAGGGACTACGAGCAGTACTTC

size: .
V: TRBV29-1
J: TRBJ1-1
D: .
CDR3: CSVAQDRNEAFF
DNA: TGCAGCGTTGCCCAGGATAGGAATGAAGCTTTCTTT

size: .
V: TRBV5-1
J: TRBJ2-1
D: TRBD2
CDR3: CASSTGTRYNEQFF
DNA: TGCGCCAGCAGCACGGGGACTAGATACAATGAGCAGTTCTTC

size: few
V: TRBV27
J: TRBJ2-2
D: .
CDR3: CASFAGTNTGELFF
DNA: TGTGCCTCCTTTGCGGGCACCAACACCGGGGAGCTGTTTTTT

size: .
V: TRBV6-5
J: TRBJ2-7
D: .
CDR3: CASSYSYYQSSYEQYF
DNA: TGTGCCAGCAGTTACTCATACTATCAGAGCTCCTACGAGCAGTACTTC

size: .
V: TRBV12-3/TRBV12-4
J: TRBJ1-2
D: TRBD1
CDR3: CASRARDRVGYTF
DNA: TGTGCCAGCAGAGCCCGGGACAGGGTTGGCTACACCTTC

size: few
V: TRBV10-3
J: TRBJ1-5
D: TRBD1
CDR3: CAISESTSGGGGAQHF
DNA: TGTGCCATCAGTGAGTCTACGTCAGGGGGAGGTGGGGCCCAGCATTTT

size: .
V: TRBV7-8
J: TRBJ2-7
D: TRBD2
CDR3: CASSLDASGSTSYEQYF
DNA: TGTGCCAGCAGCTTAGATGCTAGCGGATCAACCTCCTACGAGCAGTACTTC

size: .
V: TRBV28
J: TRBJ2-3
D: .
CDR3: CASTPAGGENTDTQYF
DNA: TGTGCCAGCACCCCAGCTGGAGGGGAGAATACAGATACGCAGTATTTT

size: .
V: TRBV18
J: TRBJ1-2
D: TRBD1
CDR3: CASSTGTGGSRYGYTF
DNA: TGTGCCAGCTCAACCGGGACAGGGGGAAGTAGATATGGCTACACCTTC

size: once
V: TRBV15
J: TRBJ1-1
D: .
CDR3: CATSQLPGQRNTEAFF
DNA: TGTGCCACCAGCCAACTTCCGGGACAACGGAACACTGAAGCTTTCTTT

size: .
V: TRBV5-4
J: TRBJ1-2
D: .
CDR3: CASSLVANYGYTF
DNA: TGTGCCAGCAGCTTGGTAGCTAACTATGGCTACACCTTC

size: .
V: TRBV3-1/TRBV3-2
J: TRBJ1-6
D: .
CDR3: CASSQQGYNSPLHF
DNA: TGTGCCAGCAGCCAGCAGGGCTACAATTCACCCCTCCACTTT

size: .
V: TRBV7-8
J: TRBJ1-1
D: TRBD1
CDR3: CASSQTGAYAAEAFF
DNA: TGTGCCAGCAGCCAGACAGGGGCCTACGCCGCTGAAGCTTTCTTT

size: .
V: TRBV28
J: TRBJ1-2
D: TRBD1
CDR3: CASSSNPTGNGYTF
DNA: TGTGCCAGCAGTTCTAATCCGACAGGGAATGGCTACACCTTC

size: .
V: TRBV27
J: TRBJ1-1
D: .
CDR3: CASSSGILNTEAFF
DNA: TGTGCCAGCAGTTCCGGTATCTTGAACACTGAAGCTTTCTTT

size: .
V: TRBV9
J: TRBJ1-2
D: TRBD1
CDR3: CASSVEGQGVPYGYTF
DNA: TGTGCCAGCAGCGTAGAAGGACAGGGGGTCCCCTATGGCTACACCTTC

size: few
V: TRBV28
J: TRBJ2-7
D: TRBD1
CDR3: CASSSSSVQGLGLYEQYF
DNA: TGTGCCAGCAGTTCCTCGAGTGTACAGGGGTTAGGGCTCTACGAGCAGTACTTC

size: .
V: TRBV4-2
J: TRBJ1-6
D: TRBD1
CDR3: CASSRTGGSMAPLHF
DNA: TGTGCCAGCAGCCGAACAGGGGGCTCCATGGCACCCCTCCACTTT

size: .
V: TRBV28
J: TRBJ1-5
D: TRBD1
CDR3: CASKTGDAGNQPQHF
DNA: TGTGCCAGCAAAACAGGGGACGCGGGCAATCAGCCCCAGCATTTT